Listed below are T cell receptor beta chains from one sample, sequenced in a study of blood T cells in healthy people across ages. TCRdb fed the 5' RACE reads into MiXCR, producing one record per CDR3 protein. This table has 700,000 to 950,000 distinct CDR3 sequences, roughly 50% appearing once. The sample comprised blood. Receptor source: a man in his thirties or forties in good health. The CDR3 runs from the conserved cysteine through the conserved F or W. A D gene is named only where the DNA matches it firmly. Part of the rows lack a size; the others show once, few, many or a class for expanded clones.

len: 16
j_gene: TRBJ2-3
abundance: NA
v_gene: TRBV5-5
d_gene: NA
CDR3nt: TGTGCCAGCAGCTTTCTTCCAGGGAACGGCGTAGATACGCAGTATTTT
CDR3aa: CASSFLPGNGVDTQYF

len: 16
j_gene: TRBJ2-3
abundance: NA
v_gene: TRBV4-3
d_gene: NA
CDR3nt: TGCGCCAGCAGCCAAGGCCCCAGCGGAAGCACAGATACGCAGTATTTT
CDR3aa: CASSQGPSGSTDTQYF

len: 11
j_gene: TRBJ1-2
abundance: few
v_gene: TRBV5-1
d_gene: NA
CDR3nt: TGCGCCAGCAGCAACGGGGATGGCTACACCTTC
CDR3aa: CASSNGDGYTF

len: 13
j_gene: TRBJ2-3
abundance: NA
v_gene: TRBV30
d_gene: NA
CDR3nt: TGTGCCTTCACCCCACGGGGGTCGGATACGCAGTATTTT
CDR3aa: CAFTPRGSDTQYF

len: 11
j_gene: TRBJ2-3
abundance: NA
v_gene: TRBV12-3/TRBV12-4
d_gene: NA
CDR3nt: TGTGCCAGCAGCCAAAAGTGGGGGCAGTGTTTT
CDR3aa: CASSQKWGQCF

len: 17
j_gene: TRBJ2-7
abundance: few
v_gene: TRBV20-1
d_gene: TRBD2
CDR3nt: TGCAGTGTCTCTTCCCACTTAACTAGCGGGATAACCTACGAGCAGTACTTC
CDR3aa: CSVSSHLTSGITYEQYF

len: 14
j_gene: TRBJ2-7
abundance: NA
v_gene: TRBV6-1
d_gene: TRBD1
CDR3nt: TGTGCCAGCAGTGCCTGGACAGGAGACTACGAGCAGTACTTC
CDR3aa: CASSAWTGDYEQYF

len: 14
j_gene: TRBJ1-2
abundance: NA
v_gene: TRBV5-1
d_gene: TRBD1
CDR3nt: TGCGCCAGCAGCTCAGGGGGCGCGACCTATGGCTACACCTTC
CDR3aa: CASSSGGATYGYTF

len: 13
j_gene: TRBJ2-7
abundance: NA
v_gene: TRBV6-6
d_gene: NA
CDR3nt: TGTGCCAGCAGTTACTCCCGGGACTACGAGCAGTACTTC
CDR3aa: CASSYSRDYEQYF

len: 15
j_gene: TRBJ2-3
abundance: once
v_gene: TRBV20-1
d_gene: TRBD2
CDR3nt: TGCAGTGCCCCACTTCGGGGGGGCTTCACAGATACGCAGTATTTT
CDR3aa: CSAPLRGGFTDTQYF

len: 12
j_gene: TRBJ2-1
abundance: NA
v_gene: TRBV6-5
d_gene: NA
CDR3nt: TGTGCCAGCAGTTACGCCGGGCGCGAGCAGTTCTTC
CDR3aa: CASSYAGREQFF

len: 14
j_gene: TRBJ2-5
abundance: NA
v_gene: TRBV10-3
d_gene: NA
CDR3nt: TGTGCCATCAGTGAGTCGATTAGTGGGGAGACCCAGTACTTC
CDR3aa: CAISESISGETQYF

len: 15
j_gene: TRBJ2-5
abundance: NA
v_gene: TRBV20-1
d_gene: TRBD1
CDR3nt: TGCAGTGCGCAAAGCGACAGGGGACTCCAAGAGACCCAGTACTTC
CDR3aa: CSAQSDRGLQETQYF

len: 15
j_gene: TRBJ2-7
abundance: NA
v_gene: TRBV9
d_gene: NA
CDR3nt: TGTGCCAGCAGCCCAGGACCAAGGTCACCCTACGAGCAGTACTTC
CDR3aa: CASSPGPRSPYEQYF

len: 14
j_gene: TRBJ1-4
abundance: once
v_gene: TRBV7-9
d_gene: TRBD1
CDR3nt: TGCGCCAGCAGCTCAGGGGGCGCAAAGGAAAAACTGTTTTTT
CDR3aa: CASSSGGAKEKLFF

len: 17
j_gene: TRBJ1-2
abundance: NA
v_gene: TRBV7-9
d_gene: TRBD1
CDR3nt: TGTGTCAGCAGCTCGCCCGGGATCGGACAGGGCAGCTATGGCTACACCTTC
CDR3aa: CVSSSPGIGQGSYGYTF

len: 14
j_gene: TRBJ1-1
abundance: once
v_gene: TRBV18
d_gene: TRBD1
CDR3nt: TGTGCCAGCTCCTTACCCCTAGGGACAGATGAAGCTTTCTTT
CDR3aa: CASSLPLGTDEAFF

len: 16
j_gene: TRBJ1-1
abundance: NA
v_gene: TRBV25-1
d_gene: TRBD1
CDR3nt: TGTGCCAGCAGTGAATCAACAGGGGGTGGAAACACTGAAGCTTTCTTT
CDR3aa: CASSESTGGGNTEAFF

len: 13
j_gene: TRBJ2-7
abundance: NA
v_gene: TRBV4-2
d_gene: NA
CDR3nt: TGTGCCAGCAGCCAAATCCCGTCCTACGAGCAGTACTTC
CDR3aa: CASSQIPSYEQYF

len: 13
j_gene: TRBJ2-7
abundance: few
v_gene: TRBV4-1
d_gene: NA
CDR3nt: TGCGCCAGCAGCCATTCTTCGGAATACGAGCAGTACTTC
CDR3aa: CASSHSSEYEQYF

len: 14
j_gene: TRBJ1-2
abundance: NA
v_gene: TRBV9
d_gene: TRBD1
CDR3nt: TGTGCCAGCAGCGGTGACAGGGTTGCCCCTGGCTACACCTTC
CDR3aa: CASSGDRVAPGYTF

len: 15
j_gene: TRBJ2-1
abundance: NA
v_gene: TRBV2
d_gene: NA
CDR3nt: TGTGCCAGCAGTGAAGACTTAAGCTCCTACAATGAGCAGTTCTTC
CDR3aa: CASSEDLSSYNEQFF

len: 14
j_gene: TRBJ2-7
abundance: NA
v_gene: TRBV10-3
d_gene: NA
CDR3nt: TGTGCCATCAGTGTATCGACAGGAGTTACCGAGCAGTACTTC
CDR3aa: CAISVSTGVTEQYF

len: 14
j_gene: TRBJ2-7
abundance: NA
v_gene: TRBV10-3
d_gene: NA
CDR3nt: TGTGCCATCAGTGAGAAGCGAAGGCCCTACGAGCAGTACTTC
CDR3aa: CAISEKRRPYEQYF

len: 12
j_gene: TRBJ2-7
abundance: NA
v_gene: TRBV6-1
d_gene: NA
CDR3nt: TGTGCCAGCAGGACAGAGCCCTACGAGCAGTACTTC
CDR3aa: CASRTEPYEQYF

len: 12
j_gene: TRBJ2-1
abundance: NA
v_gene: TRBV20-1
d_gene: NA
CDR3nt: TGCAGTGCACGGGGAGGCGGAGGTGAGCAGTTCTTC
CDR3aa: CSARGGGGEQFF

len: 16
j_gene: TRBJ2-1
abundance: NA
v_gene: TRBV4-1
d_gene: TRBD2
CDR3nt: TGCGCCAGCAGCCAAGCGACTAGCGTCCGTTACAATGAGCAGTTCTTC
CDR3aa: CASSQATSVRYNEQFF

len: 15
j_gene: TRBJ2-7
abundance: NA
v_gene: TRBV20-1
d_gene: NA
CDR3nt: TGCAGTGCTAGGTCCGCGGGACCGGCACCTTACGAGCAGTACTTC
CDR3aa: CSARSAGPAPYEQYF

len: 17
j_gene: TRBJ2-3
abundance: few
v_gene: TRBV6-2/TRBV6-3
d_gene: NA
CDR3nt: TGTGCCAGCAGTTCAGGGTTAAACAATCTCGGAAGGGATACGCAGTATTTT
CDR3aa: CASSSGLNNLGRDTQYF

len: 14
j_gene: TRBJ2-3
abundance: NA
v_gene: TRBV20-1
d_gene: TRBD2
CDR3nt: TGCAGTGCTAGAGACAGACTAGCTGTATATACGCAGTATTTT
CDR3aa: CSARDRLAVYTQYF

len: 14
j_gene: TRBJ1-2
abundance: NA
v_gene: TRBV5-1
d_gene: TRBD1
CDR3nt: TGCGCCAGCAGCCCGGACAGGGGTATGGATGGCTACACCTTC
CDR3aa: CASSPDRGMDGYTF

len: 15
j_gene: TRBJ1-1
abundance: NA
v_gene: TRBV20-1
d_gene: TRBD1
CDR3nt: TGCAGTGCGAGGGACAGCCGTAAGGGGGACACTGAAGCTTTCTTT
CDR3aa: CSARDSRKGDTEAFF

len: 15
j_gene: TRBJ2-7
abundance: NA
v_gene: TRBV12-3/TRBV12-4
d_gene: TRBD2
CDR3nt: TGTGCCAGCAGTTTAGCCGGGGGGGTCGCCCACGAGCAGTACTTC
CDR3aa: CASSLAGGVAHEQYF

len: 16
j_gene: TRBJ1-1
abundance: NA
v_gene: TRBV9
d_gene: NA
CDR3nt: TGTGCCAGCAGCGTAGTCCCGGGACACGTGAACACTGAAGCTTTCTTT
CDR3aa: CASSVVPGHVNTEAFF

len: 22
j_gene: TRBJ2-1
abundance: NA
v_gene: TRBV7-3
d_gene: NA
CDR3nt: TGTGCCAGCAGCTTATTCTCGTGGGAGCGGGTCCGAAAAACCGCACCCGACAATGAGCAGTTCTTC
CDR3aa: CASSLFSWERVRKTAPDNEQFF

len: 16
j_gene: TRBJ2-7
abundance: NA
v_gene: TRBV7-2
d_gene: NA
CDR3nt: TGTGCCAGCAGCCCCGGGGTTATCCAAGGTGGCGACGAGCAGTACTTC
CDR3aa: CASSPGVIQGGDEQYF

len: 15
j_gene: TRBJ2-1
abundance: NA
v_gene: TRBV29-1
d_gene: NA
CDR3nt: TGCAGCGTTGGGCTCCGGGACGAACCCTACAATGAGCAGTTCTTC
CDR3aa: CSVGLRDEPYNEQFF

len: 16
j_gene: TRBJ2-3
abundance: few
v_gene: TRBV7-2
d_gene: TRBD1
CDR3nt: TGTGCCAGCAGCTTAGGGACAGGGGGCGGCACAGATACGCAGTATTTT
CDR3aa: CASSLGTGGGTDTQYF

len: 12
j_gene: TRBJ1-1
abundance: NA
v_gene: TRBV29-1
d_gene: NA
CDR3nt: TGCAGCGGGAGAGTACCGAACACTGAAGCTTTCTTT
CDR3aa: CSGRVPNTEAFF

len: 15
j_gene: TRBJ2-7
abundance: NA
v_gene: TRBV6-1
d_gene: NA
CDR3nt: TGTGCCAGCAGTGAACGGGTGGGGCTGACCTACGAGCAGTACTTC
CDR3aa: CASSERVGLTYEQYF

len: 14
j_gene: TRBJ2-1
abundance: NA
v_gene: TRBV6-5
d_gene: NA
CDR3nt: TGTGCCGCTGGGAGGGGGAGCTCCTACAATGAGCAGTTCTTC
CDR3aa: CAAGRGSSYNEQFF

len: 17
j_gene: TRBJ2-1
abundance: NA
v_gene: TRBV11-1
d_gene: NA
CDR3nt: TGTGCCAGCAGCTTGACTGTTCGGGGGAGCTCCTACAATGAGCAGTTCTTC
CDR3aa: CASSLTVRGSSYNEQFF

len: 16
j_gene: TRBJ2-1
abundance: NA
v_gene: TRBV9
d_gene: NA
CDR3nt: TGTGCCAGCAGCGCCGCGAGACGGACTACCGACAATGAGCAGTTCTTC
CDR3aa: CASSAARRTTDNEQFF

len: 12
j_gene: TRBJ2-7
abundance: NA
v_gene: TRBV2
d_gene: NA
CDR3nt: TGTGCCAGCAAACAGCCGGACTACGAGCAGTACTTC
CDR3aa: CASKQPDYEQYF

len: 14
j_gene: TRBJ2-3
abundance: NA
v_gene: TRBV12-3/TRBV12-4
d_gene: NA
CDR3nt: TGTGCCAGCAGTTTAGCGAAGATGGCAGATACGCAGTATTTT
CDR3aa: CASSLAKMADTQYF

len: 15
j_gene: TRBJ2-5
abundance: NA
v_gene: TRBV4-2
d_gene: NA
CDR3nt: TGTGCCAGCAGCCAACATGGATTGGAAGGCGAGACCCAGTACTTC
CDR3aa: CASSQHGLEGETQYF

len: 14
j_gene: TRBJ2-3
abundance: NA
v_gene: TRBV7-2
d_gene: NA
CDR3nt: TGTGCCAGCAGCTTAGGCACTCCCGGCGATACGCAGTATTTT
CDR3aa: CASSLGTPGDTQYF

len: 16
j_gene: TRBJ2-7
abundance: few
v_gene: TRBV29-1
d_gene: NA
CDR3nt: TGCAGCGTGGACCAATGGCTAGGGGGAACCTCCTACGAGCAGTACTTC
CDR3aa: CSVDQWLGGTSYEQYF

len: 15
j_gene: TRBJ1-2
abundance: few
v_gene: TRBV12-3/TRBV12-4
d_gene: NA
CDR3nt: TGTGCCAGCAGTTCCGAATCATTACAGGGTCGAGGCTACACCTTC
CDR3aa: CASSSESLQGRGYTF

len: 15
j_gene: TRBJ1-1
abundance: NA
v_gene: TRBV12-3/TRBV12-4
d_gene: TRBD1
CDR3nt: TGTGCCAGCAGTATACCCAGGGGGTACTACACTGAAGCTTTCTTT
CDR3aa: CASSIPRGYYTEAFF

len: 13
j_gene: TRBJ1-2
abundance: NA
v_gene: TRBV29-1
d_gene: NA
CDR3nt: TGCAGCGTTGATGTTGGGGACTACTATGGCTACACCTTC
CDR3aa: CSVDVGDYYGYTF